This passage covers 21 T cell receptor beta chains from one sample sequenced in a study of shared clonotypes between healthy human individuals. Some clones are missing from TCRdb's copy, which holds only in-frame ones; the method was immunoSEQ multiplex PCR. The table lists a few million clones, 90% to 96% of them singletons. Material: naive CD4+ T cells sorted from blood. As to subset: CD45RA+ positively selected. Receptor source: a man younger than 30 in good health.

This rearrangement joins TRBV27 to TRBJ2-1; TRBD1 might be the D (6 bases). The germline gives CDR1 MNHEY, CDR2 SMNVEV (reference sequence). The CDR3 has 14 amino acids. V lost 8 bases and J 4 bases, leaving 15 bases between the germline ends. The CDR3 is CASSSGTPYNEQFF. CDR3 bases: TGTGCCAGCTCCTCCGGGACACCGTACAATGAGCAGTTCTTC.

The chain joins TRBV5-1 to TRBJ1-1, with D uncertain. CDR1 SGHRS and CDR2 YFSETQ come from the germline V gene. The CDR3 has 14 residues. The germline V and J ends were trimmed by 4 bases and 0 bases, with 10 bases remaining between them. The CDR3 region is CASSPQYLNTEAFF. CDR3 bases: TGCGCCAGCAGCCCCCAGTATCTGAACACTGAAGCTTTCTTT.

This clone was recorded a few times. The V and J genes are TRBV30 and TRBJ1-4, with D possibly matching TRBD1 (5 bases). This CDR3 is built from 13 residues. Germline V gives CDR1 GTSNPN, CDR2 SVGIG (reference sequence). Trimming took off 4 bases at V and 7 bases at J, with 13 bases between the two ends. The CDR3, as DNA: TGTGCCTGGACAGGGAAGGGGAGTGAAAAACTGTTTTTT. Its protein is CAWTGKGSEKLFF.

The chain links TRBV7-2 to TRBJ2-6; D unresolved. Trimming stripped 4 bases from V and 0 bases from J, with 16 bases between. Germline V gene data show CDR1 as SGHTA and CDR2 as FQGNSA. The CDR3 loop spans 18 amino acids. CDR3 nucleotides: TGTGCCAGCAGCTCCCGGTCGGGCAGCTACTCTGGGGCCAACGTCCTGACTTTC. This sequence encodes CASSSRSGSYSGANVLTF.

Concerning this clone: Other DNA variants within this sample encode the same CDR3. This chain joins TRBV5-4 and TRBJ2-7; tentatively, D is TRBD1 or TRBD2 (5 bases each). Germline assignment: CDR1 SGHNT and CDR2 YYREEE (reference sequence). This CDR3 has 13 residues. The V end was cut by 4 bases, the J end by 3 bases, with 11 bases between. This CDR3 is CASSPGRIYEQYF. The CDR3 DNA is TGTGCCAGCAGCCCGGGACGGATCTACGAGCAGTACTTC.

This clone was seen only once. This chain links TRBV7-9 with TRBJ1-4; D is unresolved. Germline-derived CDR1 and CDR2 are SEHNR and FQNEAQ (reference sequence). The germline V and J ends were trimmed by 3 bases and 8 bases, with 10 bases remaining between them. The length of the CDR3 is 13 residues. This CDR3 is CASSLGVQEKLFF. CDR3 DNA sequence: TGTGCCAGCAGCTTGGGAGTTCAAGAAAAACTGTTTTTT.

This rearrangement joins TRBV7-2 to TRBJ1-6, with D tentatively TRBD1 (5 bases). Looked up from germline, CDR1 is SGHTA and CDR2 is FQGNSA. This CDR3 has 16 residues. V shed 6 bases and J shed 1 base, with 13 bases lying between them. The chain's CDR3 is CASRGPWESYNSPLHF. In DNA form, the CDR3 reads TGTGCCAGCAGGGGACCGTGGGAGTCCTATAATTCACCCCTCCACTTT.

The chain employs TRBV27 and TRBJ2-7, with 8 bases fitting TRBD1. V lost 5 bases and J lost 1; bases outside the gene matches: 10. Germline loops: CDR1 MNHEY, CDR2 SMNVEV (reference sequence). The CDR3 has 16 amino acids. The CDR3 is CASSIDPGQGSYEQYF. The CDR3 DNA follows: TGTGCCAGCAGTATAGACCCCGGACAGGGTTCCTACGAGCAGTACTTC.

This chain connects TRBV10-2 to TRBJ1-2; 7 bases align to TRBD1. The V segment lost 6 bases and the J segment 2 bases; nucleotides outside the gene matches: 6. The CDR3 has 14 amino acids. Germline V gives CDR1 WSHSY, CDR2 SAAADI. In DNA form, the CDR3 reads TGCGCCAGCAGAACCGGGACAGAGAACTATGGCTACACCTTC. Amino acids: CASRTGTENYGYTF.

V usage is TRBV29-1 and J usage is TRBJ1-1; D not resolved. The length of the CDR3 is 14 residues. Between the trimmed V and J ends, which lost 2 bases and 1 base, there was a span of 11 bases. Per the germline V gene, CDR1 is SQVTM and CDR2 is ANQGSEA. For the CDR3, the DNA is TGCAGCGTTGAATGGGCAGTCCCGAACACTGAAGCTTTCTTT. It yields the protein CSVEWAVPNTEAFF.

Details on this clone: Within the sample, other DNA sequences also encode this same CDR3. This rearrangement joins TRBV2 to TRBJ2-7; the D is unclear. Germline CDR1 reads SNHLY; CDR2 reads FYNNEI. V gave up 5 bases and J gave up 0 bases, with 5 bases separating them. The length of the CDR3 is 12 residues. The DNA of the CDR3 is TGTGCCAGCAGTTCAGACTCCTACGAGCAGTACTTC. Translation: CASSSDSYEQYF.

The V and J genes are TRBV7-3 and TRBJ1-5, with D uncertain. The CDR3 sequence is 14 residues long. Germline CDR1 reads SGHTA; CDR2 reads FQGTGA. V lost 9 bases and J 0 bases, leaving 12 bases between the germline ends. As DNA, the CDR3 is TGTGCCAGTTTTATGAGGCATAGCAATCAGCCCCAGCATTTT. Translation gives CASFMRHSNQPQHF. The full variable domain, in which reference TRBV7-3 and TRBJ1-5 provide the parts outside the CDR3, is GAGVSQTPSNKVTEKGKYVELRCDPISGHTALYWYRQSLGQGPEFLIYFQGTGAADDSGLPNDRFFAVRPEGSVSTLKIQRTERGDSAVYLCASFMRHSNQPQHFGDGTRLSIL.

Turning to this clone: Other DNA sequences in this sample translate to the same CDR3. This chain connects TRBV18 to TRBJ2-1, with TRBD2 matching 15 bases. Germline V CDR1 and CDR2: KGHSH, LQKENI. The CDR3 is 16 residues long. The V and J ends lost 0 bases and 6 bases, in that order; junction bases with no gene match: 0. In DNA form, the CDR3 reads TGTGCCAGCTCACCACCGGGACTAGCGGGAGGCAATGAGCAGTTCTTC. It yields the protein CASSPPGLAGGNEQFF.

This clone came up once. The chain has TRBV4-1 and TRBJ1-2, with D possibly TRBD1 on 6 matching bases. The CDR3 covers 14 residues. V was cut by 4 bases and J by 4 bases, with 13 bases left in between. Germline V gene sequence: CDR1 MGHRA, CDR2 YSYEKL. The CDR3: CASSPGLTGYGYTF. The CDR3 DNA sequence: TGCGCCAGCAGCCCCGGATTGACAGGCTATGGCTACACCTTC.

The rearrangement joins TRBV6-5 to TRBJ2-7; 10 nucleotides match TRBD2. CDR1 and CDR2 from the germline V gene are MNHEY and SVGAGI. J was trimmed by 11 bases and V by 10 bases; bases with no gene match: 11. The CDR3 has 12 amino acids. CDR3 nucleotides: TGTGCCAACAGCGCCGGGACTAGCGTCAAGTACTTC. This translates into CANSAGTSVKYF.

The chain combines TRBV5-6 with TRBJ1-2, with D uncertain. The CDR3 sequence is 18 residues long. Germline lookup yields CDR1 SGHDT and CDR2 YYEEEE. Trimming removed 3 bases from V and 0 bases from J, with 21 bases in between. The CDR3 loop is CASSWRQPLYPANYGYTF. In DNA, the CDR3 is TGTGCCAGCAGCTGGAGGCAGCCGTTATACCCAGCTAACTATGGCTACACCTTC.

V and J are TRBV9 and TRBJ2-3; TRBD2 aligns across 15 bases. The CDR3 consists of 19 residues. V lost 3 bases and J lost 2; bases outside the gene matches: 10. CDR1 is SGDLS, CDR2 YYNGEE, per germline. The CDR3 loop is CASSGRTSGRVGVTDTQYF. DNA for the CDR3: TGTGCCAGCAGCGGTCGGACTAGCGGGAGGGTGGGGGTCACAGATACGCAGTATTTT.

The V call is TRBV27, the J call TRBJ1-6; TRBD1 matches 7 bases. The V segment lost 3 bases and the J segment 9 bases; nucleotides outside the gene matches: 8. Germline V gene sequence: CDR1 MNHEY, CDR2 SMNVEV (reference sequence). This CDR3 comprises 15 residues. The CDR3 spells CASSFNGQGGSPLHF. For the CDR3, the DNA is TGTGCCAGCAGTTTTAATGGGCAGGGGGGTTCACCCCTCCACTTT.

The sample holds one count of this clone. Written as DNA, the CDR3 is TGTGCCAGCAGCTTGGGCACAGCCTTACAAGAGACCCAGTACTTC. It yields the protein CASSLGTALQETQYF. The chain links TRBV5-4 to TRBJ2-5; D ambiguous. This CDR3 region has 15 residues. The V and J ends lost 0 bases and 2 bases respectively, with 11 bases between them. Per the germline V gene, CDR1 is SGHNT and CDR2 is YYREEE (reference sequence).

The rearrangement uses TRBV5-1 and TRBJ1-6; tentatively, D is TRBD1 (5 bases). Germline V gene sequence: CDR1 SGHRS, CDR2 YFSETQ. The CDR3 totals 14 residues. Trimming took off 4 bases at V and 10 bases at J, with 15 bases between the two ends. Here the CDR3 DNA reads TGCGCCAGCAGCCAAGACAGCCCGAGGTCACCCCTCCACTTT. This gives the protein CASSQDSPRSPLHF. Complete variable domain (other parts from reference TRBV5-1 and TRBJ1-6): KAGVTQTPRYLIKTRGQQVTLSCSPISGHRSVSWYQQTPGQGLQFLFEYFSETQRNKGNFPGRFSGRQFSNSRSEMNVSTLELGDSALYLCASSQDSPRSPLHFGNGTRLTVT.

The V and J genes are TRBV6-4 and TRBJ2-7; unclear D gene. CDR1 is MRHNA, CDR2 SNTAGT, per germline. The CDR3 loop spans 13 amino acids. V lost 4 bases to trimming and J lost 4 bases, with 11 bases between them. The CDR3 is CASSVELGYEQYF. For the CDR3, the DNA is TGTGCCAGCAGTGTGGAACTGGGATACGAGCAGTACTTC.